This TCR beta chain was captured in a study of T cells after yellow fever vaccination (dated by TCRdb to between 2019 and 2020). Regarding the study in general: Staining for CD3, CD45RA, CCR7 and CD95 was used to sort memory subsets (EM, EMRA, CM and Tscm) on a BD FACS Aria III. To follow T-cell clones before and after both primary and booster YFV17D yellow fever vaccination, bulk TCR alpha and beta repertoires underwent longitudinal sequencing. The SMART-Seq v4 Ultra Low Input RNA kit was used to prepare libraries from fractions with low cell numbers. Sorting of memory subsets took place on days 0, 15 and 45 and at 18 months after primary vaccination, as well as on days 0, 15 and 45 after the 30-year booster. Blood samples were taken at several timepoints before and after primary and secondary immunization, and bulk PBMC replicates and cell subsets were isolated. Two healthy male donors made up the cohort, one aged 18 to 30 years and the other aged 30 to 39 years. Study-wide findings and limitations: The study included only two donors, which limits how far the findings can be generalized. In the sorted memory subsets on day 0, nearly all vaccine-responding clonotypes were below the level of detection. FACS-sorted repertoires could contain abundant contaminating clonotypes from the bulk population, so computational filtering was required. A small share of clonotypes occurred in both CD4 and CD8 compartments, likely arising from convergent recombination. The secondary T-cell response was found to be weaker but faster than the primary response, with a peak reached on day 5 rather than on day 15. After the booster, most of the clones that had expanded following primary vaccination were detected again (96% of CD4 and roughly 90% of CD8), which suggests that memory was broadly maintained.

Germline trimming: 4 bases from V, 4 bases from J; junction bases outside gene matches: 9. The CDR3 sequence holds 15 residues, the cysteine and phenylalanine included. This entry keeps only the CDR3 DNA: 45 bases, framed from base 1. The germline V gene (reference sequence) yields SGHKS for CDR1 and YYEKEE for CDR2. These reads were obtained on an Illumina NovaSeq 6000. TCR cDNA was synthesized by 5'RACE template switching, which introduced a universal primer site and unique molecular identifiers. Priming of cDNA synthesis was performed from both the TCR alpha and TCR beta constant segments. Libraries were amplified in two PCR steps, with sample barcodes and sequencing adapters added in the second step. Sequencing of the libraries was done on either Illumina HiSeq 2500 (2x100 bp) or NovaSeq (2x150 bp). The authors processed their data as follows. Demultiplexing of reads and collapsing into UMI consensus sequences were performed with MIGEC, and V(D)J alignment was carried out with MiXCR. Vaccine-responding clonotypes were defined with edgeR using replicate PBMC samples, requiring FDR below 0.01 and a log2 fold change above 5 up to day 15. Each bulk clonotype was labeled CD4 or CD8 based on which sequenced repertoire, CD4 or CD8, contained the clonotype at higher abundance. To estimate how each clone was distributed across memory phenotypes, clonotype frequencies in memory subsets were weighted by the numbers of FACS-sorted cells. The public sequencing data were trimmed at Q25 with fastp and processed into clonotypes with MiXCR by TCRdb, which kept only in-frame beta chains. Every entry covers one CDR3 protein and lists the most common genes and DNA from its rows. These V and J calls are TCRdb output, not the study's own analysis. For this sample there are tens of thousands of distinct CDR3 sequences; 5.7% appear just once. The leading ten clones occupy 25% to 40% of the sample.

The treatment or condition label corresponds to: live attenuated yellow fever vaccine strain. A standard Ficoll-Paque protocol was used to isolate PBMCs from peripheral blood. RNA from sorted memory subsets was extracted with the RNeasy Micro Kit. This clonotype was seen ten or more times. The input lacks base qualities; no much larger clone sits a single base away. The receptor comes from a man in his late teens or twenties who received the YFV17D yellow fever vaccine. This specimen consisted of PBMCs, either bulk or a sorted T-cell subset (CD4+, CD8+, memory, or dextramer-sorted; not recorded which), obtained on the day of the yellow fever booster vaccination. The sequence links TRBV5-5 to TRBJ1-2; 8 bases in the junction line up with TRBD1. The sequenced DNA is TGTGCCAGCAGCATAGCGGACAGGGTATCCTATGGCTACACCTTC. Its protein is CASSIADRVSYGYTF.